This T cell receptor (beta chain) emerged from a study of blood T cell repertoires in COVID-19. Study as a whole: Both acute and convalescent COVID-19 samples were obtained from the United States, Italy and Spain. T cells, B-cell-depleted T cells, or PBMCs supplied cDNA or gDNA.

Original data processing: Amplifying reference gene primers gave estimates of nucleated cell counts. Some clones are missing from TCRdb's copy, which holds only in-frame ones; the method was immunoSEQ multiplex PCR. Clonal size and the V and J genes are those of that table, whereas D and trimming came from the DNA. Among 23,000 or so clones listed, roughly 84% were seen once. This clone was counted between two and nine times. The ends lost 5 bases at V and 3 bases at J; junction bases unmatched: 8. This CDR3 is 15 amino acids long. Germline CDR1 MNHEY, CDR2 SVGAGI. This chain connects TRBV6-5 to TRBJ1-1, with 8 positions matching TRBD1. This TCR came from a man aged 40-49 years with acute or convalescent COVID-19. Specimen: peripheral blood. The CDR3 loop is CASSTDRAGYTEAFF. CDR3 DNA: TGTGCCAGCAGTACGGACAGGGCCGGGTACACTGAAGCTTTCTTT.